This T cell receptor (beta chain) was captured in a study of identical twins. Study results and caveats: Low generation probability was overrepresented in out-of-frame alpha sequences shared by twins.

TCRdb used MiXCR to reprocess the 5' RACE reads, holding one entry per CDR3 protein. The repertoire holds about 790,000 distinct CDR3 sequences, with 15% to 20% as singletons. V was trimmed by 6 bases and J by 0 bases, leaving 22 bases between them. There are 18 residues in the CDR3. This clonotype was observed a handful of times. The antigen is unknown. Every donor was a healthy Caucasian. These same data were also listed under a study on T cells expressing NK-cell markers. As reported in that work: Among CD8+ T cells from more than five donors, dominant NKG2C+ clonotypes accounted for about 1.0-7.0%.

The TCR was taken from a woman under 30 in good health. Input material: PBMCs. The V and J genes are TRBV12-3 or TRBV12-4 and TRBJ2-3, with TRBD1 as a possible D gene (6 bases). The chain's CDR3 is CASRPASEQGQSTDTQYF. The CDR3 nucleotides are TGTGCCAGCAGGCCCGCCAGCGAACAGGGCCAGAGCACAGATACGCAGTATTTT.